These 18 T cell receptor beta chains share one sample of origin, sequenced in a study of cytotoxic CD8 clonotypes in ibrutinib-treated CLL. Sequenced by immunoSEQ multiplex PCR; TCRdb stores in-frame clones only, minus some. The sample lists about 140,000 clones, more than 85% occurring once. The sequencing used PBMCs, collected after 12 months of ibrutinib treatment. The receptors shown here come from a human donor with chronic lymphocytic leukemia.

This clone has ten or more counts. The same CDR3 is also encoded by other DNA sequences in this sample. This chain connects TRBV27 to TRBJ2-3; D is unresolved. V was trimmed by 0 bases and J by 4 bases, leaving 5 bases between them. Germline CDR1 is MNHEY and CDR2 is SMNVEV (reference sequence). CDR3 size: 13 residues. The CDR3 region is CASSLSRPDTQYF. In nucleotides, the CDR3 is TGTGCCAGCAGTTTATCGAGGCCAGATACGCAGTATTTT.

This sequence joins TRBV2 and TRBJ2-2; TRBD1 matches 10 bases. V was pared by 4 bases and J by 4 bases, with 6 bases of the junction left unmatched. This CDR3 has 16 amino acids. Germline-derived CDR1 and CDR2 are SNHLY and FYNNEI. The CDR3, as DNA: TGTGCCAGCAGTGCCCCGGGACAGGGGTCCACCGGGGAGCTGTTTTTT. Its translation is CASSAPGQGSTGELFF.

J is TRBJ1-1 and V is TRBV5-1, with D possibly TRBD1 on 5 matching bases. Germline CDR1 and CDR2: SGHRS and YFSETQ. The CDR3 sequence is 14 residues long. V gave up 0 bases and J gave up 4 bases, with 10 bases separating them. The CDR3: CASSLGEGSTEAFF. The CDR3 nucleotides are TGCGCCAGCAGCTTGGGAGAGGGGTCCACTGAAGCTTTCTTT.

The rearrangement links TRBV27 to TRBJ2-2; D is possibly TRBD1 (7 bases). V lost 1 base to trimming and J lost 7 bases, with 13 bases between them. Germline CDR1 and CDR2: MNHEY and SMNVEV (reference sequence). The CDR3 totals 15 residues. CDR3 loop: CASSLWPGGSGELFF. The CDR3 DNA reads TGTGCCAGCAGTTTATGGCCAGGGGGGAGCGGGGAGCTGTTTTTT.

This chain connects TRBV7-9 to TRBJ2-1, with a tentative D call TRBD2 (5 bases). Deletions cut 7 bases from V and 6 bases from J, with 16 bases between. CDR1 SEHNR and CDR2 FQNEAQ come from the germline V gene (reference sequence). This CDR3 comprises 14 residues. The chain's CDR3 is CASTPREDSNEQFF. CDR3 nucleotide sequence: TGTGCCAGCACCCCACGCGAGGACTCCAATGAGCAGTTCTTC. The whole variable domain, remainder taken from reference TRBV7-9 and TRBJ2-1, is DTGVSQNPRHKITKRGQNVTFRCDPISEHNRLYWYRQTLGQGPEFLTYFQNEAQLEKSRLLSDRFSAERPKGSFSTLEIQRTEQGDSAMYLCASTPREDSNEQFFGPGTRLTVL.

Here the CDR3 DNA reads TGTGCCAGCAGTTTGTTTGCGGCCCTCTCCTACAATGAGCAGTTCTTC. As protein: CASSLFAALSYNEQFF. The chain combines TRBV27 with TRBJ2-1; D is uncertain. Trimming removed 3 bases at V and 0 bases at J, with 12 bases between. Germline values: CDR1 MNHEY, CDR2 SMNVEV (reference sequence). CDR3 length equals 16 residues.

V usage is TRBV19 and J usage is TRBJ2-7; 8 bases line up with TRBD1. CDR3 length equals 14 residues. The germline V gene has CDR1 LNHDA and CDR2 SQIVND (reference sequence). The junction had 6 bases not matched to a gene; V was cut back by 8 bases and J by 0 bases. The CDR3 loop is CASGRDRSSYEQYF. The DNA of the CDR3 is TGTGCCAGTGGCCGGGACAGGAGCTCCTACGAGCAGTACTTC.

The chain has TRBV28 and TRBJ2-5, with 12 bases matching TRBD2. V lost 6 bases and J lost 2; bases outside the gene matches: 4. Germline V CDR1 and CDR2: MDHEN, SYDVKM. The CDR3 is made up of 15 amino acids. CDR3 in DNA: TGTGCCAGCAGGTCTAGCGGGGGGGGACAAGAGACCCAGTACTTC. It translates to CASRSSGGGQETQYF.

This clone was seen more than once but under ten times. The chain uses TRBV2 and TRBJ1-2; 7 nucleotides match TRBD1. The length of the CDR3 is 13 residues. The junction had 1 base not matched to a gene; V was cut back by 3 bases and J by 3 bases. Looked up from germline, CDR1 is SNHLY and CDR2 is FYNNEI. The CDR3 coding sequence is TGTGCCAGCAGTGATCAGGGGGACTATGGCTACACCTTC. This gives the protein CASSDQGDYGYTF.

This chain connects TRBV14 to TRBJ2-3; the match to TRBD2 covers 12 bases. Per the germline V gene, CDR1 is SGHDN and CDR2 is FVKESK. This CDR3 has 17 amino acids. The V gene end was trimmed by 0 bases and the J gene end by 5 bases; junction bases not matched to a gene: 6. CDR3 nucleotide sequence: TGTGCCAGCAGCCAAGATCGGACTAGCGGGGAAGAAGATACGCAGTATTTT. Protein sequence: CASSQDRTSGEEDTQYF.

The chain carries TRBV7-2 and TRBJ2-7; D tentatively reads TRBD1 or TRBD2 (6 bases each). The CDR3 consists of 15 residues. The germline V gene has CDR1 SGHTA and CDR2 FQGNSA. V was clipped by 5 bases and J by 2 bases, with 16 bases between them. CDR3 in amino acids: CASSRGGTTTYEQYF. The CDR3 DNA follows: TGTGCCAGCAGCCGGGGCGGGACAACCACCTACGAGCAGTACTTC.

This clone turned up a few times. Distinct nucleotide sequences in the sample also encode this CDR3. V usage is TRBV27 and J usage is TRBJ1-2; 11 nucleotides match TRBD1. This CDR3 comprises 15 residues. After removal of 0 bases from V and 12 bases from J, the junction contained 9 bases not matched to a gene. Germline V gene lookup returns CDR1 MNHEY and CDR2 SMNVEV (reference sequence). CDR3 region: CASSLSPSGQGEHTF. CDR3 bases: TGTGCCAGCAGTTTATCGCCTTCGGGACAGGGGGAACACACCTTC.

V gene TRBV30 combines with J gene TRBJ2-1; D is perhaps TRBD2 (7 bases). The germline V gene has CDR1 GTSNPN and CDR2 SVGIG (reference sequence). The V gene lost 0 bases and the J gene lost 12 bases, with 9 bases spanning the gap. This CDR3 is built from 11 residues. CDR3 protein: CAWSVGGVQFF. In DNA form, the CDR3 reads TGTGCCTGGAGTGTAGGGGGGGTGCAGTTCTTC.

CDR3 DNA sequence: TGTGCCAGTAGTATAGGGACAGGACATAACTATGGCTACACCTTC. Protein: CASSIGTGHNYGYTF. V usage is TRBV19 and J usage is TRBJ1-2, with 7 bases matching TRBD1. The CDR3 sequence is 15 residues long. V lost 1 base, J lost 1 base, and 3 bases stayed unmatched. CDR1 and CDR2 (germline): LNHDA, SQIVND (reference sequence).

This clone was recorded once. The V gene is TRBV11-2, the J gene TRBJ2-7; either TRBD1 or TRBD2 may fit D (5 bases each). V shed 2 bases and J shed 6 bases, with 14 bases lying between them. This CDR3 has 14 residues. The germline V gene has CDR1 SGHAT and CDR2 FQNNGV. CDR3 bases: TGTGCCAGCAGCTTATCGGGACGATTGTCCGAGCAGTACTTC. It encodes CASSLSGRLSEQYF.

The chain combines TRBV11-2 with TRBJ2-7, with a tentative D call TRBD2 (6 bases). The V and J ends lost 5 bases and 2 bases respectively, with 16 bases between them. The V gene's germline CDR1 is SGHAT and CDR2 FQNNGV. This CDR3 region has 15 residues. CDR3 protein: CASSPSSSGAYEQYF. The CDR3 DNA reads TGTGCCAGCAGCCCCTCAAGCTCGGGGGCCTACGAGCAGTACTTC.

This clone was observed once. J is TRBJ2-1 and V is TRBV6-5; D is uncertain. This CDR3 is built from 14 residues. Germline V gives CDR1 MNHEY, CDR2 SVGAGI. Trimming shortened V by 4 bases and J by 4 bases, and 11 bases separated the two germline ends. CDR3 nucleotide sequence: TGTGCCAGCAGTTGGACCGGACCTTACAATGAGCAGTTCTTC. Its protein is CASSWTGPYNEQFF.

The chain carries TRBV11-2 and TRBJ2-3, with 10 positions matching TRBD2. V shed 4 bases and J 7 bases; nucleotides not matched to a gene: 14. The CDR3 is 17 residues long. The germline gives CDR1 SGHAT, CDR2 FQNNGV. The CDR3 here is CASSYRGAGGDQYTQYF. The DNA of the CDR3 is TGTGCCAGCAGCTACCGGGGAGCGGGAGGGGACCAGTATACGCAGTATTTT. The whole variable domain, filled in from reference TRBV11-2 and TRBJ2-3, reads EAGVAQSPRYKIIEKRQSVAFWCNPISGHATLYWYQQILGQGPKLLIQFQNNGVVDDSQLPKDRFSAERLKGVDSTLKIQPAKLEDSAVYLCASSYRGAGGDQYTQYFGPGTRLTVL.